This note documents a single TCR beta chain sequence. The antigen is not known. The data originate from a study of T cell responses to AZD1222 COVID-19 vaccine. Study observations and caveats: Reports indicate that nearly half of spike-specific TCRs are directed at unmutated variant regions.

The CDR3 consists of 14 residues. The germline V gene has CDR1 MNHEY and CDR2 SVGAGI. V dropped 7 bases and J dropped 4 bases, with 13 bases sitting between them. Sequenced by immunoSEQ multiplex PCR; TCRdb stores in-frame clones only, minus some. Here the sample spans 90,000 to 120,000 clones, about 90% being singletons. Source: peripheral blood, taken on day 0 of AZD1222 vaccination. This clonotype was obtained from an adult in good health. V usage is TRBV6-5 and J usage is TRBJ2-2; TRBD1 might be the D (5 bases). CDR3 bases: TGTGCCAGCATCTCCGGACATTCCACCGGGGAGCTGTTTTTT. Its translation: CASISGHSTGELFF.